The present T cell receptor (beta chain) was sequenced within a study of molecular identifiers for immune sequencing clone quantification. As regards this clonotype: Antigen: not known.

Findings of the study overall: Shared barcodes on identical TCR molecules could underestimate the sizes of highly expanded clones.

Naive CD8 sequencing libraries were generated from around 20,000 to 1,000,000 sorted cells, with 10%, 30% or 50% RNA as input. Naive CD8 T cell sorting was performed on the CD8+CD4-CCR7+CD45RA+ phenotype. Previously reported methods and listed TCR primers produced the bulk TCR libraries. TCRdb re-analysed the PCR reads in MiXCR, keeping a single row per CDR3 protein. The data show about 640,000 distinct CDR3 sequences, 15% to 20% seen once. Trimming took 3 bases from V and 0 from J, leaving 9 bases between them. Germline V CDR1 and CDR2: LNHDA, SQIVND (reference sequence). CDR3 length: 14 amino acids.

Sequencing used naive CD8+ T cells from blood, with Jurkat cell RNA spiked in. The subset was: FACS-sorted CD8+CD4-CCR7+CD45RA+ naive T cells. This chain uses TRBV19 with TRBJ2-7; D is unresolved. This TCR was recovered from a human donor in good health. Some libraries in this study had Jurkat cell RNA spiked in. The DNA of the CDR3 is TGTGCCAGTAGTATTGGTCCCCTCTCCTACGAGCAGTACTTC. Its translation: CASSIGPLSYEQYF.